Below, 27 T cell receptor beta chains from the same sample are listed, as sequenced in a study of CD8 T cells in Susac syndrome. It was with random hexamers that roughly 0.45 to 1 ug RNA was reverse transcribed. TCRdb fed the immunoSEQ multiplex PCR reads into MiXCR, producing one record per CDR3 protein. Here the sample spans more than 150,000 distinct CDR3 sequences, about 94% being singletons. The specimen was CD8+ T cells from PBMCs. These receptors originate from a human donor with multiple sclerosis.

The DNA for the CDR3 is TGTGCCAGCAGCTCTTACCTCGCGGGGGGGAGAGCAGATACGCAGTATTTT. It translates to CASSSYLAGGRADTQYF. The chain has TRBV7-9 and TRBJ2-3; 9 nucleotides line up with TRBD2. Germline V CDR1 and CDR2: SEHNR, FQNEAQ (reference sequence). The CDR3 is 17 amino acids. J lost 4 bases, V lost 4 bases, and 12 bases had no gene match.

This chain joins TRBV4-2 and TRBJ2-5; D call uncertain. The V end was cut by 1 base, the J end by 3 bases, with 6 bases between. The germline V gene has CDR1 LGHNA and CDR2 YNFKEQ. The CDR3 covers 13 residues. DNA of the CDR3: TGTGCCAGCAGCCAAGGACTGAAAGAGACCCAGTACTTC. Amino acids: CASSQGLKETQYF.

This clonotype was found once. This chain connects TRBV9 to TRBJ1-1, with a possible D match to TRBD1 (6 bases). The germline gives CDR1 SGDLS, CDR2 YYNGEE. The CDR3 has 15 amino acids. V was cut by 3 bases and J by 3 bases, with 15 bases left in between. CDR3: CASSASTGRYTEAFF. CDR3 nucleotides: TGTGCCAGCAGCGCGTCGACAGGTCGGTACACTGAAGCTTTCTTT.

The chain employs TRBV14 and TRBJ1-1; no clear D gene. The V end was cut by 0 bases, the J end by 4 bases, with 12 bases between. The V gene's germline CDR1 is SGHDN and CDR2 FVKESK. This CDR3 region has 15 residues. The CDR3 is CASSQDSRLSTEAFF. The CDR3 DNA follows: TGTGCCAGCAGCCAAGATTCGAGACTCTCCACTGAAGCTTTCTTT.

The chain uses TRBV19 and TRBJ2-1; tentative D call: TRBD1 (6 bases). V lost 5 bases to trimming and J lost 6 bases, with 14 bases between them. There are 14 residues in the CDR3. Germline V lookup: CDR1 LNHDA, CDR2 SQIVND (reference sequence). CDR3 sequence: CASSAGTLGNEQFF. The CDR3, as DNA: TGTGCCAGTAGTGCCGGGACATTGGGCAATGAGCAGTTCTTC.

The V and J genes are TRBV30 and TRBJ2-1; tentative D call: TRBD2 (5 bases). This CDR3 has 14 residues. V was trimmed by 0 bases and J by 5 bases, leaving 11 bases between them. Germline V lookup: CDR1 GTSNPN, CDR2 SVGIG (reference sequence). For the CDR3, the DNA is TGTGCCTGGAGTGTACGGGGAATCAACAATGAGCAGTTCTTC. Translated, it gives CAWSVRGINNEQFF.

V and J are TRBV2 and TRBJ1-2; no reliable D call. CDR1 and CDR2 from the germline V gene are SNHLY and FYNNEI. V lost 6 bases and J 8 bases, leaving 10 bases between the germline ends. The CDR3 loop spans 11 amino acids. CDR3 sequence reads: CASRGREGYTF. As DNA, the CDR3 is TGTGCCAGCAGAGGACGCGAGGGCTACACCTTC.

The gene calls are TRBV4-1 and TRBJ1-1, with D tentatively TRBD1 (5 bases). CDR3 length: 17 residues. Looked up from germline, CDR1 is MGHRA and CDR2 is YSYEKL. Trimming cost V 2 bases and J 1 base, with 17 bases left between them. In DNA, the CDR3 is TGCGCCAGCAGCCAAAGAGGGGAGGGGTTCTCGAACACTGAAGCTTTCTTT. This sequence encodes CASSQRGEGFSNTEAFF.

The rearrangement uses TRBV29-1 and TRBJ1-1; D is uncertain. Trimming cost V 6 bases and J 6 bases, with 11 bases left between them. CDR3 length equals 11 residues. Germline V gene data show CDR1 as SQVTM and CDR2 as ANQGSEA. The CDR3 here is CSVLSPPEAFF. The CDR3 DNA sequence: TGCAGCGTACTTAGCCCCCCTGAAGCTTTCTTT.

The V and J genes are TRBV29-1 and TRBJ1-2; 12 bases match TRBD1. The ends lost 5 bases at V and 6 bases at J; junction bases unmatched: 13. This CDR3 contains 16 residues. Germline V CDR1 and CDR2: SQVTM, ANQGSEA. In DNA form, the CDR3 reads TGCAGCGTTCCCGGGACAGGGGGCGCTTATTCTGATGGCTACACCTTC. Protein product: CSVPGTGGAYSDGYTF.

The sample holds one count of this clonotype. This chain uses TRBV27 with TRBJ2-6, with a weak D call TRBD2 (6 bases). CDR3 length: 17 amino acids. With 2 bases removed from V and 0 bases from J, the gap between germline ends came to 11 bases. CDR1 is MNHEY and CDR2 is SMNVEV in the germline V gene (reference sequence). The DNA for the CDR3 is TGTGCCAGCAGTTTAAGCGGGCGCGTCTCTGGGGCCAACGTCCTGACTTTC. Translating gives CASSLSGRVSGANVLTF.

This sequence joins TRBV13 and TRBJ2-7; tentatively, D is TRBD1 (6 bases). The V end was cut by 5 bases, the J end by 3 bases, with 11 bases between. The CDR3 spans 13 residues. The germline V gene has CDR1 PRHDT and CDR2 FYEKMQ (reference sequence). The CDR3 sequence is CASSPRGGYEQYF. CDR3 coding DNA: TGTGCCAGCAGCCCCAGGGGTGGCTACGAGCAGTACTTC.

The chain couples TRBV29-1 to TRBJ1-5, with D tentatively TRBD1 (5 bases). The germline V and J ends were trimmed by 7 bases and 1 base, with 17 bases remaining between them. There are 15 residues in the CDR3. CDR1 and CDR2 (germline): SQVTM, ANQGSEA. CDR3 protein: CSGPKIQGSNQPQHF. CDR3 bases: TGCAGCGGACCAAAGATCCAGGGCAGCAATCAGCCCCAGCATTTT.

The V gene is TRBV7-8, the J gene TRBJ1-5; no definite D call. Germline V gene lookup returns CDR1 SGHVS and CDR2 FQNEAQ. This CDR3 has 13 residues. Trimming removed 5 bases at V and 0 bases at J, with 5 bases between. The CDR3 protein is CASSVSSNQPQHF. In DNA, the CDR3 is TGTGCCAGCAGCGTGAGTAGCAATCAGCCCCAGCATTTT.

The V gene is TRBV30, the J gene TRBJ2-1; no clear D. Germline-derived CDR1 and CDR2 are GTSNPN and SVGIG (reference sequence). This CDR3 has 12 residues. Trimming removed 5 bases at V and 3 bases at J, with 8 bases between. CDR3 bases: TGTGCCTGGCGTGGTGTCTACAATGAGCAGTTCTTC. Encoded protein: CAWRGVYNEQFF.

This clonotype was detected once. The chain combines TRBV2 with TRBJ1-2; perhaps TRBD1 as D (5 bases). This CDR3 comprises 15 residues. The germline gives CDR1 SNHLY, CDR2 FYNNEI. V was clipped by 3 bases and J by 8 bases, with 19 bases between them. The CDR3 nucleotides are TGTGCCAGCAGTGATTATAAGACAGAAAATGAGGGCTACACCTTC. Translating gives CASSDYKTENEGYTF.

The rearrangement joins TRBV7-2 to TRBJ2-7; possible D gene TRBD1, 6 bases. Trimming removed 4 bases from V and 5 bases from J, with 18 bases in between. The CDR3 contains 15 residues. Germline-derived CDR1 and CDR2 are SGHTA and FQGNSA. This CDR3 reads CASSSVLGGEHEQYF. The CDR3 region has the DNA TGTGCCAGCAGCTCGGTCTTAGGGGGAGAACACGAGCAGTACTTC.

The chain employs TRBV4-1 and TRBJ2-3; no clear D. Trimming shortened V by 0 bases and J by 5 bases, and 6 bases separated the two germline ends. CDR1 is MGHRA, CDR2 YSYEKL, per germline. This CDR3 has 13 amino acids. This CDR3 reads CASSQELRDTQYF. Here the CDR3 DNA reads TGCGCCAGCAGCCAAGAGCTGAGAGATACGCAGTATTTT.

In DNA form, the CDR3 reads TGTGCCATCAGTGACGGAGGTGGCGAGCAGTACTTC. Translation: CAISDGGGEQYF. The chain joins TRBV10-3 to TRBJ2-7; D perhaps matches TRBD2 (5 bases). The CDR3 sequence is 12 residues long. V was cut by 3 bases and J by 6 bases, with 9 bases left in between. The germline CDR1 and CDR2 sequences are ENHRY and SYGVKD.

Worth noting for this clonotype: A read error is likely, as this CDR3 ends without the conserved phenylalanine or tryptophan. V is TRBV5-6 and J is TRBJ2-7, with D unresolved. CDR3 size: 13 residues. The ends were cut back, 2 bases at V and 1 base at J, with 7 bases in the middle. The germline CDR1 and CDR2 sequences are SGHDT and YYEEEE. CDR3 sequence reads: CASSFGNSYEQYL. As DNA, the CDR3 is TGTGCCAGCAGCTTCGGAAATTCCTACGAGCAGTACTTG.

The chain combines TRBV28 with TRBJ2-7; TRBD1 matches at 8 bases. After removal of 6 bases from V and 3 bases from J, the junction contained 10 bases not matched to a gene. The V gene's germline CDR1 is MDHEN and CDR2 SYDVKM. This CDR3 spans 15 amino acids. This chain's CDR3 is CASSQGQGGIYEQYF. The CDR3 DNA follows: TGTGCCAGCAGCCAAGGACAGGGCGGAATCTACGAGCAGTACTTC. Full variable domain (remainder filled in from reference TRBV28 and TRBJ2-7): DVKVTQSSRYLVKRTGEKVFLECVQDMDHENMFWYRQDPGLGLRLIYFSYDVKMKEKGDIPEGYSVSREKKERFSLILESASTNQTSMYLCASSQGQGGIYEQYFGPGTRLTVT.

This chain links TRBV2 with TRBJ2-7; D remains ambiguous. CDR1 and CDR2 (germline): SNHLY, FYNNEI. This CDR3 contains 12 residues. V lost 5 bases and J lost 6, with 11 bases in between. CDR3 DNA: TGTGCCAGCAGTCCGTACTGGGGCGAGCAGTACTTC. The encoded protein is CASSPYWGEQYF.

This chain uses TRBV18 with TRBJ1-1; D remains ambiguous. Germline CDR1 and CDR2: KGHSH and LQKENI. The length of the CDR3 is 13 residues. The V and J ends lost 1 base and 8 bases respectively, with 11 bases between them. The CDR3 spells CASSPRYTEEAFF. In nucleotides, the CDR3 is TGTGCCAGCTCACCACGTTACACAGAAGAAGCTTTCTTT. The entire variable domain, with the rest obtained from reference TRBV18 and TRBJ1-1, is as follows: NAGVMQNPRHLVRRRGQEARLRCSPMKGHSHVYWYRQLPEEGLKFMVYLQKENIIDESGMPKERFSAEFPKEGPSILRIQQVVRGDSAAYFCASSPRYTEEAFFGQGTRLTVV.

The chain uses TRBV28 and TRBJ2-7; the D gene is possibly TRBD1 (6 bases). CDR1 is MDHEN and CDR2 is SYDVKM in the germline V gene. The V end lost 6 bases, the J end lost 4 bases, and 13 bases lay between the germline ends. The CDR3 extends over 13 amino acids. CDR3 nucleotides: TGTGCCAGCAGACCTGACAGGAAGTACGAGCAGTACTTC. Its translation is CASRPDRKYEQYF.

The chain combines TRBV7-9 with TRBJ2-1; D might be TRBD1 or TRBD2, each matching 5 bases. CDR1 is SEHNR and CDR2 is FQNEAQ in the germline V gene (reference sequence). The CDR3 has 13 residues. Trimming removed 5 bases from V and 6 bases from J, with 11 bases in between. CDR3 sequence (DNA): TGTGCCAGCAGCCCCGCTGGGGGCAATGAGCAGTTCTTC. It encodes CASSPAGGNEQFF.

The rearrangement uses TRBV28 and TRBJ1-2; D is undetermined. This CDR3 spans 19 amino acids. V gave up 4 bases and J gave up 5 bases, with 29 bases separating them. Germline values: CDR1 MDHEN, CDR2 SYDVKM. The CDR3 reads CASSSPQYSRAPLLYGYTF. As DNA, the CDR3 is TGTGCCAGCAGTTCGCCCCAGTATTCCCGAGCTCCTTTACTATATGGCTACACCTTC.

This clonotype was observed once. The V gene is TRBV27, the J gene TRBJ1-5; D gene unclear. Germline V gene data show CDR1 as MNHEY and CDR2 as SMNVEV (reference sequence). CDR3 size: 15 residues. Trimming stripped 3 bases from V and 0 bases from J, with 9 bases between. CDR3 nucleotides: TGTGCCAGCAGTTTCGGACGGCCTAGCAATCAGCCCCAGCATTTT. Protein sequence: CASSFGRPSNQPQHF.